Listed below are T cell receptor beta chains from one sample, sequenced in a study of T cell repertoires in MIS-A myocarditis. Sequencing used immunoSEQ multiplex PCR; TCRdb keeps in-frame clones, though not all of them. Counted here are roughly 10,000 clones, approximately 80% occurring once; the ten biggest clones make up roughly 28%. The source material was right ventricle heart tissue obtained at autopsy. The receptors were sampled from a man aged 18 to 29 with fulminant myocarditis from multisystem inflammatory syndrome in adults (MIS-A) after COVID-19. Each CDR3 is given with its conserved first and last residue. A D gene is named only where the DNA matches it firmly. Size tells how often a clone was seen (once, few, many) or the class of an expanded clone, and some rows leave it out.

>TRBV9|TRBJ2-1|.|few
TGTGCCAGCAGCGTAGATCCGTTCCTCTCCTACAATGAGCAGTTCTTC
CASSVDPFLSYNEQFF
>TRBV5-1|TRBJ2-5|.|.
TGCGCCAGCAGCTTTGCAGGCCGGGAGACCCAGTACTTC
CASSFAGRETQYF
>TRBV28|TRBJ1-1|.|once
TGTGCCAGCAGTTTATTCTCTTACGAGAACACTGAAGCTTTCTTT
CASSLFSYENTEAFF
>TRBV6-5|TRBJ1-2|.|.
TGTGCCAGTAGGGAGTTCGGCCCCTATGGCTACACCTTC
CASREFGPYGYTF
>TRBV28|TRBJ1-6|.|.
TGTGCCAGCAGAGCACAGGGTGGCCATTCACCCCTCCACTTT
CASRAQGGHSPLHF
>TRBV29-1|TRBJ2-7|TRBD1|.
TGCAGCGTGTACACAGGGGGCGAGCAGTACTTC
CSVYTGGEQYF
>TRBV15|TRBJ2-4|TRBD1|.
TGTGCCACCAGCACAGGACAGGGAAGATACATTCAGTACTTC
CATSTGQGRYIQYF
>TRBV5-1|TRBJ1-2|.|.
TGCGCCAGCAGCTTGACAGGGAATGGCTACACCTTC
CASSLTGNGYTF
>TRBV7-9|TRBJ1-4|TRBD1|.
TGTGCCAGCAGCTTAACGGACAGGGGGTCTGTTGAAAAACTGTTTTTT
CASSLTDRGSVEKLFF
>TRBV7-9|TRBJ2-2|.|once
TGTGCCAGCAGCTTAGGATTGGGGGCCGGGGAGCTGTTTTTT
CASSLGLGAGELFF
>TRBV7-9|TRBJ1-1|.|.
TGTGCCAGCAGCCCCCAAGCGGGAGTCTATGAAGCTTTCTTT
CASSPQAGVYEAFF
>TRBV6-2/TRBV6-3|TRBJ1-5|.|few
TGTGCCAGCAGTTACGGCGGGCATCGGCCCCAGCATTTT
CASSYGGHRPQHF
>TRBV6-5|TRBJ2-1|TRBD1|.
TGTGCCTCGCCTCAACAGGGGGGAAACAATGAGCAGTTCTTC
CASPQQGGNNEQFF
>TRBV19|TRBJ2-7|.|.
TGTGCCAGTTCGAAAGGGGGAATTGGAAGGGAGCAGTACTTC
CASSKGGIGREQYF
>TRBV5-6|TRBJ1-6|.|few
TGTGCCAGCAGCTTTAATAATTCACCCCTCCACTTT
CASSFNNSPLHF
>TRBV18|TRBJ2-3|TRBD1|.
TGTGCCAGCTCACCTTTATTAACGGCAGGGGGCGTCCCGGATACGCAGTATTTT
CASSPLLTAGGVPDTQYF
>TRBV24-1|TRBJ2-1|.|once
TGTGCCACCAGTGCACGTCCCTACAATGAGCAGTTCTTC
CATSARPYNEQFF